The rows below give T cell receptor beta chains drawn from one sample of a study of blood T cell repertoires in COVID-19. The method was immunoSEQ multiplex PCR; TCRdb's version includes in-frame clones alone and lacks a portion of them. The table lists a few hundred thousand clones, 70% to 90% of them singletons. Sequencing was carried out using peripheral blood. The source is a woman between 45 and 60 years old with active or convalescent COVID-19. Each CDR3 is given with its conserved first and last residue. A D gene is named only where the DNA matches it firmly. The size of a clone is reported for some rows only, either as once, few or many, or as a class for expanded clones.

d_gene	v_gene	j_gene	abundance	CDR3nt	CDR3aa
NA	TRBV30	TRBJ1-2	NA	TGTGCCTGGAGTCACGTGCAGGGGTTGAACTATGGCTACACCTTC	CAWSHVQGLNYGYTF
NA	TRBV5-1	TRBJ1-6	NA	TGCGCCAGCAGTATGGGGGGAGCTAATTCACCCCTCCACTTT	CASSMGGANSPLHF
NA	TRBV30	TRBJ1-1	NA	TGTGCCTGGAGTTGGGGGGGTACTGAAGCTTTCTTT	CAWSWGGTEAFF
NA	TRBV11-1	TRBJ2-7	NA	TGTGCCAGCAGCTTAGTTCCCCGGGGACACATTAATGAGCAGTACTTC	CASSLVPRGHINEQYF
TRBD2	TRBV2	TRBJ2-7	NA	TGTGCCAGCATCCGGACTAGCGGGGGATCCTACGAGCAGTACTTC	CASIRTSGGSYEQYF
NA	TRBV19	TRBJ2-7	NA	TGTGCCAGTAGTATAGCGGACGAGCAGTACTTC	CASSIADEQYF
NA	TRBV24-1	TRBJ2-7	NA	TGTGCCACCAGTGATGCACGGGACAAAGCCTACGAGCAGTACTTC	CATSDARDKAYEQYF
TRBD1	TRBV27	TRBJ1-2	NA	TGTGCCAGCACGATCCGGGACAGGGTTTTTAACTATGGCTACACCTTC	CASTIRDRVFNYGYTF
NA	TRBV29-1	TRBJ1-1	NA	TGCAGCGTTCGGCCGGAGCTTAACACTGAAGCTTTCTTT	CSVRPELNTEAFF
TRBD1	TRBV28	TRBJ1-1	NA	TGTGCCAGTAGCATCACAGGGGATAACACTGAAGCTTTCTTT	CASSITGDNTEAFF
TRBD1	TRBV6-5	TRBJ2-3	NA	TGTGCCAGCGGGGGGAGGACAGGGGATAGTAATACGCAGTATTTT	CASGGRTGDSNTQYF
NA	TRBV6-5	TRBJ2-5	NA	TGTGCCAGCCTCGCAGCGGGCAAAGAGACCCAGTACTTC	CASLAAGKETQYF
TRBD2	TRBV24-1	TRBJ2-1	NA	TGTGCCACCAGTGATCCCACGCGGGGGAACAATGAGCAGTTCTTC	CATSDPTRGNNEQFF
NA	TRBV5-6	TRBJ2-7	NA	TGTGCCAGCACCTATTTCGACAGGCCCTACGAGCAGTACTTC	CASTYFDRPYEQYF
NA	TRBV6-6	TRBJ1-1	NA	TGTGCCAGCAGTTACCCACGACAGACGAACACTGAAGCTTTCTTT	CASSYPRQTNTEAFF
NA	TRBV10-3	TRBJ1-1	NA	TGTGCCATCAGTCTGGGGGCGGAAGCTTTCTTT	CAISLGAEAFF
NA	TRBV18	TRBJ1-4	NA	TGTGCCAGCTCACCACCATCCGAGTTTAATGAAAAACTGTTTTTT	CASSPPSEFNEKLFF
TRBD1	TRBV19	TRBJ2-7	NA	TGTGCCAGTAGTCCTGGGACAGGGAAGCACGAGCAGTACTTC	CASSPGTGKHEQYF
TRBD1	TRBV27	TRBJ1-6	NA	TGTGCCAGCAGAAAAGGAGACAGGGTACTAAATTCACCCCTCCACTTT	CASRKGDRVLNSPLHF
NA	TRBV7-9	TRBJ2-2	NA	TGTGCCAGCAGCTTAAGTTACGGTGCGAACACCGGGGAGCTGTTTTTT	CASSLSYGANTGELFF
NA	TRBV6-2/TRBV6-3	TRBJ1-2	NA	TGTGCCAGCAGTGGAGGACCCCATGGCTACACCTTC	CASSGGPHGYTF
NA	TRBV6-5	TRBJ1-3	NA	TGTGCCAGCTTTGTAGGGGTTGGAAACACCATATATTTT	CASFVGVGNTIYF
TRBD2	TRBV27	TRBJ2-2	NA	TGTGCCAGCAGTCACTCCGGGACTAGCGGGGTAATCGGGGAGCTGTTTTTT	CASSHSGTSGVIGELFF
TRBD2	TRBV9	TRBJ2-5	NA	TGTGCCAGCAGCGTAGGGAGCGGGGGTGGGGAGACCCAGTACTTC	CASSVGSGGGETQYF
TRBD1	TRBV7-2	TRBJ2-1	once	TGTGCCAGCAGCTTCTTCACAGGGGTCGTGCAGTTCTTC	CASSFFTGVVQFF
TRBD1	TRBV6-5	TRBJ1-2	few	TGTGCCAGCAGGAAGACAGGGACCTATGGCTACACCTTC	CASRKTGTYGYTF
NA	TRBV7-2	TRBJ1-5	once	TGTGCCAGCAGTATTGAGGATGGAAATCAGCCCCAGCATTTT	CASSIEDGNQPQHF
NA	TRBV30	TRBJ1-5	NA	TGTGCCTGGAGTGTACCAGGGATAGCCCAGCCCCAGCATTTT	CAWSVPGIAQPQHF
TRBD1	TRBV2	TRBJ1-6	NA	TGTGCCAGCAGTGAGACAGGGAGGAATTCACCCCTCCACTTT	CASSETGRNSPLHF